This T cell receptor beta chain comes out of a study of shared clonotypes between healthy human individuals (dated by TCRdb to the early 2020s). For the study in its entirety: The cohort comprised a couple of women and a few men aged 18 to 49 years. Leukapheresis yielded between about 0.85 and 9 billion PBMCs per donor. Different laboratories and diverse techniques were used to prepare libraries and sequence TCR repertoires, to increase sequencing depth and limit assay-specific biases. Per donor, three plates each were used for CD4 naive and CD4 memory, two for CD8 naive, and one for CD8 memory. To estimate repertoire size and how much clonotypes are shared between individuals, the study performed deep sequencing of blood TCR repertoires from about 5 healthy adults. Here is what the overall study found, with its caveats: Clonotypes shared by all four sorted-subset donors showed higher generation probabilities than non-shared clonotypes. Because the study included only a small number of donors, the genetic and exposure-history diversity represented was limited. Sampling was restricted to blood, and TCR repertoires in tissues likely differ from the TCR repertoires found in blood. Across four donors, about 4.5% of naive CD4, roughly 3.5% of naive CD8, around 2.5% of memory CD4, and 0.3% to 0.45% of memory CD8 clonotypes were shared. Naive subsets generally had larger estimated clonotype richness than memory subsets. Based on pairwise subsampling, the degree of clonotype sharing among donors was expected to be affected by sequencing depth. Incomplete sequencing was indicated by rarefaction of sorted-subset datasets, despite the large sequencing depth.

Using the deep immunoSEQ assay, multiplex PCR amplified TCR CDR3 regions from genomic DNA. Extracted genomic DNA from each cell subset was spread evenly across all wells of several immunoSEQ 96-well plates, with each plate serving as a replicate. For sorted subsets, each replicate PCR was loaded with about 0.2 ug genomic DNA, equivalent to 32,000 or so T cell genomes. Purified libraries were measured with a Qubit 3.0 fluorometer, size-checked on a Bioanalyzer 2100, and measured again with the KAPA Library Quantification kit. Each immunoSEQ 96-well plate was sequenced on its own single-read 150-cycle Illumina NextSeq 550 flow cell. From the authors' description of their analysis: The immunoSEQ output contained only junctional sequences without quality scores, so filtering could not match that applied to full-length reads. To assign V/J genes and CDR3, sequences were annotated against IMGT germline references using PyIR, a Python wrapper for IgBLAST v1.9. Reads were filtered out if the reads had weak V/J assignments (E-value above 1e-6), no CDR3, stop codons, out-of-frame junctions, or ambiguous translated residues. V3J clonotypes were defined as sequences sharing an identical inferred V gene, J gene, and CDR3 amino acid sequence. Percentage overlap between repertoires was computed as shared unique clonotypes divided by the size of the smaller repertoire. Richness of each repertoire was evaluated using RTK rarefaction, the Chao1 estimator, and Recon v2.1 estimates of unobserved clonotypes. For all TCRbeta clonotypes obtained by the gDNA method from a handful of donors, generation probabilities were computed with OLGA. The table was pulled from immuneACCESS by TCRdb, which kept in-frame rearrangements only. Such tables lose some clones; where checked, under half of the loss comes from unresolved V genes, and the rest has no known cause. V and J calls and clone size follow that table, whereas D and trimming were derived from the DNA. The sample records some 2,100,000 clones, approximately 94% of which are singletons. The ten largest make up 1.5% to 2% of the sample.

Worth noting for this clone: The antigen this receptor binds is unknown. Base-call qualities are not available, and no considerably larger clone is one nucleotide away.

CD8 naive samples consisted of CD45RO-negative cells that were positively selected for CCR7, yielding a CD45RA+CCR7+ population without TemRA cells. The donors were healthy, HIV-negative adults with no recently reported acute infections or vaccinations. All donors were Caucasian adults living in Nashville, Tennessee, USA. Blood was obtained by leukapheresis, after which PBMCs were separated by Ficoll-Histopaque density gradient centrifugation and cryopreserved in liquid nitrogen vapor phase. Analytical flow cytometry was used to check the purity and quantity of every magnetically sorted T cell population. Genomic DNA was isolated from every sorted fraction and measured by UV absorbance on a Nanodrop 2000c. The CDR3 holds 14 amino acids from the cysteine to the phenylalanine. Kept here is only the CDR3 DNA, which spans 42 bases and is read in frame from base 1. Germline trimming: 4 bases from V, 6 bases from J; junction bases outside gene matches: 9. As encoded in the germline V gene, CDR1 is SGDLS while CDR2 is YYNGEE.

The specimen was naive CD8+ T cells from PBMCs. Sample cell subset or site, as interpreted from the label and publication: CD45RA+CCR7+. The clonotype originates from a young man in good health. Some clones in this sample may be carry-over from other donors' samples. Recombination connected TRBV9 to TRBJ1-2; 7 of the junction bases match TRBD1. The CDR3 is CASSPRGQVHGYTF. The nucleotides are TGTGCCAGCAGCCCTCGTGGACAGGTACATGGCTACACCTTC.